This T cell receptor (beta chain) was captured in a study of OX40 agonist ivuxolimab in advanced cancers. As for the study in general: Enrolled patients in dose escalation had cancers that were hepatocellular carcinoma, melanoma, renal cell or head and neck cancer. Study-wide points: Some nonresponders additionally presented with little normalized T-cell clonal expansion. Both CD4+ and CD8+ T cell populations in blood had undergone clonal expansion by week 6 at 0.1 to 3.0 mg/kg.

Points on this clone: No antigen is known for it.

TCRdb keeps only in-frame clones here, not all; method: immunoSEQ multiplex PCR. The table shows some 130,000 clones, with around 93% occurring only once. The sequencing here drew on CD4+ or CD8+ T cells sorted from blood, taken in a trial of the OX40 agonist ivuxolimab. The source of this sequence is an adult with an advanced solid tumor such as melanoma, head and neck, liver or kidney cancer.

The CDR3 DNA reads TGCAGCGTAGGTCAGGGCGGCTACACCTTC. This encodes CSVGQGGYTF. This sequence joins TRBV29-1 and TRBJ1-2, with D possibly matching TRBD1 (5 bases). The CDR3 spans 10 residues. CDR1 is SQVTM, CDR2 ANQGSEA, per germline. V was cut by 6 bases and J by 8 bases, with 10 bases left in between.